This TCR beta chain was sequenced for a study of cytomegalovirus exposure and HLA in healthy donors (dated by TCRdb to between 2016 and 2019). Study-level background: An earlier analysis of more than 550 of the donors reported around 280 Gb of sequence data and 117 million unique TCR beta sequences obtained from roughly 170 million T cells. HLA typing covered class I and class II loci at four-digit resolution. Typing coverage varied by locus: roughly 620-640 donors for A, B, C, DRB1 and DQB1; around 560 for DQA1; nearly 610 for DPA1; more than 450 for DPB1. About 280 gigabases of sequencing data and around 87 million unique TCR sequences were included in an early release covering over 600 HLA-typed donors. To predict cytomegalovirus infection status, the study brought together high-throughput TCR immunosequencing, statistical association of individual TCRs with disease status, and machine learning. To study patterns of TCR occurrence, a later analysis re-analyzed previously published TCR beta repertoires from around 660 donors and added high-resolution HLA genotyping. In an earlier analysis of roughly 540 of the donors, high-throughput TCR beta sequencing was used to judge whether each TCR beta V gene segment behaved as functional or pseudogenic. The aim of the study was to test whether cataloging public T cell receptors could identify signatures of past pathogen exposure. Using immunosequencing, the study profiled T cell repertoires from fewer than 700 subjects and related those repertoires to cytomegalovirus serostatus. Every discovery cohort repertoire had been produced on one sequencing platform. Among the roughly 400 genotyped donors, approximately 77% belonged to the genetic ancestry cluster associated with self-reported Caucasian donors. The later analysis used no new phenotypic data to find candidate immune exposures, relying instead on TCR beta sequences and their occurrence across donors. In a later genetic analysis, genome-wide SNP genotypes for about three fifths of the 666 donors were used, and that subset was treated as a discovery cohort. Several DR-DQ haplotypes were treated as single units for association and clustering because of strong linkage in the cohort. Donor age, sex, ethnicity and CMV serostatus were compiled alongside the repertoire data. On average, around 200,000 unique TCR beta nucleotide sequences were sequenced per donor among a few hundred genotyped donors of the cohort, with around 19% of those sequences being non-productive. Along with the roughly 700-subject first cohort, a separate validation cohort of 120 different subjects was used. What the work shows at the level of the full study, not this receptor alone: A further reported finding was that TCR beta sequences accurately predicted the HLA-A and HLA-B alleles for most subjects in the first cohort. A group of highly shared sequence variants was considered likely to be a technical artifact of the sequencing pipeline. According to a later genetic analysis, donors in an Asian-associated ancestry cluster had fewer N-insertions in productive TCRs than the approximately 670-donor mean. The classifier was reported to diagnose cytomegalovirus status with high specificity and sensitivity in both the original cohort and the validation cohort. Most TCR sequences were observed very rarely across donors, whereas some public TCRs were present in many individuals. In a later analysis, TCR association rates were found to vary across HLA loci, with the most associated TCRs seen for DRB1 alleles and the fewest for HLA-C alleles. Three of the identified cytomegalovirus-associated TCR beta chains were confirmed in vitro to be specific for cytomegalovirus antigens. Some IMGT-functional V segments, including TRBV6-2 and TRBV6-3, could not be distinguished by the 87-base-pair reads and were therefore excluded. In an earlier analysis of roughly 500 of the donors, most TCR beta V segments appeared in productive rearrangements about 90% or about 30% of the time, broadly matching IMGT annotations. Seventeen rarely observed V segments, including chromosome 9 orphons, were excluded from the earlier analysis of some 590 of the donors because counts were too low. In a later genetic analysis, a missense DCLRE1C variant was associated with V-gene and J-gene trimming of TCR beta chains, and the association was replicated in an independent cohort. In a later analysis, 16,951 TCR beta sequences were associated with specific HLA alleles at a false discovery rate of 0.05. In a later analysis, several top co-occurrence clusters were reported to appear linked to parvovirus B19, influenza, CMV and Epstein-Barr virus. For the cohort, immune exposure information was limited to CMV serostatus. In the study, 150 to 200 TCR beta chains were listed as associated with cytomegalovirus. The authors suggested that the approach could potentially be extended to other disease states and immunological phenotypes. Linkage disequilibrium might explain the correlated functional status among segregating V segments, but an unknown experimental factor could not be ruled out. When HLA alleles, especially DR and DQ, strongly co-occurred, attributing TCR associations to individual alleles was difficult. In a later analysis, HLA-associated TCR beta chains showed more clonal expansion and lower generation probabilities than non-associated chains that were equally common. Roughly uniform sequencing depth across donors was assumed in presence/absence analyses, although this assumption may not hold. Because HLA typing was missing for some donors at each locus, association tests included only the typed subset. Most CMV-associated TCR beta chains appeared to be HLA-restricted in a later analysis, and the HLA associations seemed to be driven largely by CMV exposure. In this cohort, only TCR beta chains were sequenced, and detectable features were limited by the absence of alpha or paired-chain data.

Receptor libraries were prepared by the immunoSEQ multiplex PCR assay. A mixture of 60 forward primers for TCR Vbeta segments and 13 reverse primers for TCR Jbeta segments was used in the multiplex PCR. A multiplex PCR assay on genomic DNA amplified the CDR3 region of rearranged TCR beta genes. The Illumina HiSeq System was used to sequence the amplified TCR beta libraries as 87-base-pair reads. Per the source publication's procedure: A later analysis counted approximately 84 million unique TCR beta chains across the 500 to 850 repertoires, and some 11 million of these chains were shared by at least two donors. Raw reads were error-corrected and collapsed into unique sequences with a nearest-neighbor algorithm that merged closely related sequences to remove PCR and sequencing errors. Alignment of CDR3 sequences to IMGT reference sequences was used to assign V, D and J gene segments. For a sequence to be retained, a match of at least six nucleotides was required to both a V gene segment and a J gene segment. Rearrangements were classified as productive when the CDR3 lacked stop codons and remained in frame with V and J, and all other rearrangements were classified as non-productive. CDR3 was defined by IMGT convention, running from the second conserved V-encoded cysteine to the conserved J-encoded phenylalanine. The earlier analysis of about 610 of the donors excluded any sequence lacking an unambiguous match to a single V gene segment. An earlier analysis of a few hundred of the donors called V segments functional above 56.7% productive rearrangements and segregating when the between-donor standard deviation exceeded 5%. To diagnose cytomegalovirus status from the catalog of TCR beta chain sequences, a statistical classification framework was built. A later analysis assigned V and J genes by comparing TCR nucleotide sequences with IMGT/GENE-DB human TR gene sequences. A later analysis assigned CDR3 sequences and most-parsimonious VDJ recombination scenarios with the TCRdist pipeline. In a later analysis, each TCR beta chain was defined by its CDR3 amino acid sequence together with its V-gene family, and reads without a unique V-gene family were excluded. In a later analysis, several hundred highly shared, low-generation-probability nucleotide sequences were removed to address suspected cross-contamination and a sequencing artifact. In a later analysis, a clonal expansion index for each public chain was calculated from normalized within-repertoire ranks of inferred template counts. In a later analysis, generation probabilities were computed using a VDJ recombination model fitted to out-of-frame rearrangements, and the results were checked against IGoR. In a later analysis, TCR-TCR, TCR-HLA and TCR-CMV co-occurrence was scored with hypergeometric tests, and a repertoire-size bias correction was applied to TCR pairs. A later analysis estimated false discovery rates by permuting HLA or CMV assignments 20 times. A later analysis grouped co-occurring TCRs with DBSCAN, adding TCRdist sequence similarity when clustering within HLA-allele-positive subsets. Repertoires with fewer than 30,000 or more than 120,000 public chains were left out of co-occurrence clustering, as were about 5 repertoires with anomalous nucleotide sharing. TCRdb limited this immuneACCESS table to in-frame rearrangements with V and J called. A share of clones is missing; checked studies link under half to unresolved V genes, and the rest is unexplained. Clonal size and the V and J genes are those of that table, whereas D and trimming came from the DNA. This sample comprises under 200,000 clones, around 68% of them detected only once. The top ten clones comprise over 1.2% of the sample.

As to this clone: This receptor's antigen is unknown. Base qualities are missing; no much larger clone stands one base away.

The cohort comprised 550 to 700 healthy bone marrow donors. All cohort members were sampled while nominally healthy, although unrecorded immune exposures were likely present. The donor tested CMV seronegative, placing the donor among the 350 or so seronegative members of the cohort. Every donor gave a peripheral blood sample, and the peripheral blood mononuclear cells from that sample were used for TCR beta sequencing. The Qiagen DNeasy Blood Extraction Kit was used to extract genomic DNA from the blood cell samples. V loses 3 bases at its end and J loses 2 bases; junction bases beyond the gene matches: 12. Reading the germline V gene gives CDR1 LGHNA and CDR2 YNFKEQ. There are 17 amino acids in the CDR3, from cysteine to phenylalanine inclusive. The only DNA kept is the CDR3, 51 bases in frame from the first base.

Sequenced input: PBMCs. This sequence was found in a man over 45 in good health and CMV-seronegative. The chain is assembled from TRBV4-2 and TRBJ2-5, with TRBD2 matching 7 junction bases. CDR3 region: CASSQIRPSGFQETQYF. The DNA is as follows: TGTGCCAGCAGCCAGATAAGGCCTAGCGGTTTTCAAGAGACCCAGTACTTC.